This T cell receptor beta chain was retrieved from a study of Ad26.COV2.S vaccination and SARS-CoV-2 variants. Study summary: The Ad26.COV2.S arm of the COV1001 trial was where the donor was placed. Once, or twice with 56 days between doses, Ad26.COV2.S was given intramuscularly. Overall study results and limits: Marked by substantial breadth, spike-specific CD8+ and CD4+ T cell responses were reportedly seen after vaccination.

Clones were sequenced by immunoSEQ multiplex PCR, and TCRdb holds only the in-frame ones, with some missing. The sample has about 350,000 clones; about 88% are singletons. V shed 1 base and J shed 0 bases, with 10 bases lying between them. This CDR3 spans 16 amino acids. CDR1 and CDR2 (germline): SGHAT, FQNNGV. Regarding this clone: Its antigen is as yet unknown.

Noted treatment: over 15 received Ad26.COV2.S at low or high dose, single or two shots; 5 received placebo; per-sample allocation not given. Day 63 after the first injection of vaccine or placebo was the sampling time. The sample came from a Boston adult aged 18-55 years. The specimen comprised peripheral blood, sampled in a trial of Ad26.COV2.S vaccine versus placebo. The chain couples TRBV11-2 to TRBJ1-3; possibly TRBD1 for D (5 bases). The sequence derives from a person between 18 and 60 years old who received the Ad26.COV2.S COVID-19 vaccine or a placebo. The CDR3 loop reads CASSLAGRSSGNTIYF. The CDR3 bases are TGTGCCAGCAGCTTAGCGGGGCGGTCCTCTGGAAACACCATATATTTT.